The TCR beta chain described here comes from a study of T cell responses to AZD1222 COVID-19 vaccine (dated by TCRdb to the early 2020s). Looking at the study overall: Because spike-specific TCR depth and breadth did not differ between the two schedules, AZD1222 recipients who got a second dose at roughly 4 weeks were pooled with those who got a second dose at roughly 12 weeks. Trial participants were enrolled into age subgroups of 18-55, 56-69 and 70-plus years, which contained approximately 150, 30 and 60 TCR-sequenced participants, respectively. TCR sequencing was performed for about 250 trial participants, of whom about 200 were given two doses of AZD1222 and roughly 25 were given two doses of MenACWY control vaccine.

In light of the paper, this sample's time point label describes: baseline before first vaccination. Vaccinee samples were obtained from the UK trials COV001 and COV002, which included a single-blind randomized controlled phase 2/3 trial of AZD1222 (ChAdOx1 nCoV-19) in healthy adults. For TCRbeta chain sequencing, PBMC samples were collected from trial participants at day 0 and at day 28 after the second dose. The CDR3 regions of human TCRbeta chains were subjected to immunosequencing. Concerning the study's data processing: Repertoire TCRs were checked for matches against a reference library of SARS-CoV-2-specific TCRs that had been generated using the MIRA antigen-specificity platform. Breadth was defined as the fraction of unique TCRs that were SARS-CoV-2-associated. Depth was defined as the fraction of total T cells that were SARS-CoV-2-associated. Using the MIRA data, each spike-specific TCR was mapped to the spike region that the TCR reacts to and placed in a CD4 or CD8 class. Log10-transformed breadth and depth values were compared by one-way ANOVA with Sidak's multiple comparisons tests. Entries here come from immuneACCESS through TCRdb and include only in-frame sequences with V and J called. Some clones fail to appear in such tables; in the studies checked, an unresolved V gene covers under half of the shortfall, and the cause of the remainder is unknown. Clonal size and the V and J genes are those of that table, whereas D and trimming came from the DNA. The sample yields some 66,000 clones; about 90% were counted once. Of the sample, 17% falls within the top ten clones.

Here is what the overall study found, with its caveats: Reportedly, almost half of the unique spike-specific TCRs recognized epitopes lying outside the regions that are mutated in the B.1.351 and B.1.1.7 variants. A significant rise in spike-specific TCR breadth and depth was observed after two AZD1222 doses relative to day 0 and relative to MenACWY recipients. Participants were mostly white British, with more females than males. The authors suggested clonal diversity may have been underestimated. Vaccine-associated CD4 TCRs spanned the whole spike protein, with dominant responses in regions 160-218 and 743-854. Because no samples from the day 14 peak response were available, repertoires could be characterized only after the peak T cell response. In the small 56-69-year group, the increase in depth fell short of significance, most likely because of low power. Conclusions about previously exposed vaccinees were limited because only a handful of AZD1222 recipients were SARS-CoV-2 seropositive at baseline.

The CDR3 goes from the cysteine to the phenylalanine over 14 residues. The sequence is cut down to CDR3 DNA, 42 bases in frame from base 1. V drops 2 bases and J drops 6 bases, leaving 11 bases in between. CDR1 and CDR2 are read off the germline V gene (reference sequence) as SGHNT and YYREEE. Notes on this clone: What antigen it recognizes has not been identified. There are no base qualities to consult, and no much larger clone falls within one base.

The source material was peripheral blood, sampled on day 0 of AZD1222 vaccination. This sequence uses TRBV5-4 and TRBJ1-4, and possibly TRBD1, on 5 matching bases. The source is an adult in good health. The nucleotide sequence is TGTGCCAGCAGCTTTAATCAGGGTGATGAAAAACTGTTTTTT. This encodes CASSFNQGDEKLFF.